Given below is one T cell receptor beta chain in context. A much larger clone sits a single nucleotide away, making a read error possible. RNA transcripts gave rise to amplified TCR beta CDR3 regions. A first-round RT-PCR of the TCR CDR3 used the HTBI primer set. TCRdb reprocessed the multiplex PCR reads via MiXCR and lists one record per CDR3 protein. The profile shows around 350,000 distinct CDR3 sequences, approximately 20% of them singletons. This record comes from a study of T cells in Graves' hyperthyroidism and ophthalmopathy. The wider study: Before treatment of any kind, peripheral blood was taken at initial diagnosis.

Newly diagnosed patients aged 18 to 65 had hyperthyroidism of under 2 months' duration. Exclusion of patients followed from uncontrolled infection, other autoimmune disease, pregnancy or lactation. PBMCs were obtained from approximately 10 ml fresh peripheral blood. The CDR3 is made up of 14 amino acids. V shed 4 bases and J shed 3 bases, with 10 bases lying between them. The germline V gene has CDR1 SGHTA and CDR2 FQGNSA. Input material: blood. This receptor was obtained from a woman between 18 and 29 years old with Graves' hyperthyroidism. V and J are TRBV7-2 and TRBJ1-5, with D hard to call. The CDR3 protein is CASSSGLNNQPQHF. The CDR3 bases are TGTGCCAGCAGCTCTGGGTTGAACAATCAGCCCCAGCATTTT.